A selection of T cell receptor beta chains follows, all from one sample in a study of blood T cell repertoires in COVID-19. Sequenced by immunoSEQ multiplex PCR; TCRdb stores in-frame clones only, minus some. Among 380,000 or so clones listed, roughly 80% were seen once. The sample was peripheral blood. The receptors were sampled from a human donor with acute or convalescent COVID-19. The donor label of this sample is uncertain. CDR3s include the opening cysteine and the closing phenylalanine or tryptophan. A D gene is named only where the DNA matches it firmly. Only some rows state a clone size, as once, few, many or a class for expanded clones.

>.|TRBJ1-1|TRBV12-3/TRBV12-4|.
CASRLTGNTEAFF
TGTGCCAGCAGGCTCACAGGGAACACTGAAGCTTTCTTT
>.|TRBJ2-7|TRBV27|.
CASSLSGGPVTYEQYF
TGTGCCAGCAGTTTATCGGGCGGGCCCGTTACCTACGAGCAGTACTTC
>once|TRBJ1-1|TRBV6-5|TRBD1
CASSPRDRLKTEAFF
TGTGCCAGCAGTCCGCGGGACAGGTTGAAGACTGAAGCTTTCTTT
>.|TRBJ1-2|TRBV5-1|.
CASSSGDFGYTF
TGCGCCAGCTCGTCGGGGGATTTTGGCTACACCTTC
>.|TRBJ2-7|TRBV6-6|TRBD1
CASSPSGRTGQNEQYF
TGTGCCAGCAGCCCTTCGGGTCGGACAGGCCAGAATGAGCAGTACTTC
>.|TRBJ1-1|TRBV9|TRBD1
CASSVGTGGFKMNTEAFF
TGTGCCAGCAGCGTCGGGACAGGGGGCTTCAAGATGAACACTGAAGCTTTCTTT
>.|TRBJ1-1|TRBV3-1/TRBV3-2|.
CASSHQTGNTEAFF
TGTGCCAGCAGCCACCAGACAGGCAACACTGAAGCTTTCTTT
>.|TRBJ2-2|TRBV9|TRBD2
CASSARIAGGPTGELFF
TGTGCCAGCAGCGCACGCATAGCGGGAGGGCCCACCGGGGAGCTGTTTTTT
>.|TRBJ2-7|TRBV2|.
CASGSGLRYEQYF
TGTGCCAGCGGCAGTGGGTTGAGGTACGAGCAGTACTTC
>.|TRBJ2-5|TRBV12-3/TRBV12-4|.
CASSLGLAGTQYF
TGTGCCAGCAGTTTGGGTCTGGCGGGGACCCAGTACTTC
>.|TRBJ2-1|TRBV6-1|TRBD2
CASSEGGGSNEQFF
TGTGCCAGCAGTGAAGGCGGCGGGAGCAATGAGCAGTTCTTC
>.|TRBJ1-3|TRBV7-2|.
CASSFFRDTIYF
TGTGCCAGCAGCTTTTTCAGGGACACCATATATTTT
>.|TRBJ2-5|TRBV5-1|TRBD2
CASSLAQLAGHKETQYF
TGCGCCAGCAGCTTGGCCCAACTAGCGGGCCATAAAGAGACCCAGTACTTC
>.|TRBJ1-6|TRBV7-8|TRBD1
CASSLAPRTGVSPLHF
TGTGCCAGCAGCTTAGCTCCTAGGACAGGGGTTTCACCCCTCCACTTT
>.|TRBJ2-7|TRBV5-5|TRBD1
CASSFTGGGYEQYF
TGTGCCAGCAGCTTCACAGGGGGCGGGTACGAGCAGTACTTC
>few|TRBJ2-7|TRBV6-5|.
CASSFLITVLYEQYF
TGTGCCAGCAGTTTTTTGATAACAGTACTCTACGAGCAGTACTTC
>.|TRBJ1-6|TRBV14|.
CASKSGTFYNSPLHF
TGTGCCAGCAAGTCAGGGACTTTCTATAATTCACCCCTCCACTTT
>.|TRBJ2-7|TRBV3-1/TRBV3-2|TRBD1
CASSQVFNRDRGNHEQYF
TGTGCCAGCAGCCAAGTTTTTAATCGGGACAGGGGTAACCACGAGCAGTACTTC
>.|TRBJ1-1|TRBV5-5|.
CASSGGGGTEAFF
TGTGCCAGCAGCGGGGGAGGGGGCACTGAAGCTTTCTTT
>.|TRBJ1-4|TRBV9|TRBD1
CASSVGGQGGEKLFF
TGTGCCAGCAGCGTAGGGGGACAGGGAGGTGAAAAACTGTTTTTT